Here is one T cell receptor beta chain with its context. Its antigen is unknown. V gave up 3 bases and J gave up 1 base; unmatched junction bases: 3. In germline, CDR1 is SGDLS, CDR2 YYNGEE. This CDR3 contains 14 residues. Profiling relied on immunoSEQ multiplex PCR, and the TCRdb table lists in-frame clones only, not all of them. The top ten clones hold around 3% of a sample with over 85,000 clones, approximately 72% of them seen once. Receiving focal radiation plus CTLA-4 blockade with ipilimumab were patients who had chemo-refractory metastatic non-small-cell lung cancer. This record belongs to a study of radiotherapy plus CTLA-4 blockade in lung cancer. In the study overall: Among all patients, about 19% showed objective responses, while 30% to 35% had disease control. The study, taken as a whole, reports: Per reports, early blood T cell clone dynamics, plus interferon-beta, forecast response most strongly. In blood, tumor-derived TCR clones expanded after radiotherapy plus ipilimumab.

The specimen was peripheral blood, collected from a patient treated with radiotherapy plus ipilimumab. The TCR comes from a human donor with non-small cell lung cancer who had a partial response to radiotherapy plus ipilimumab. Some clones in this sample may be carry-over from other donors' samples. The chain employs TRBV9 and TRBJ2-7, with 8 bases lining up with TRBD2. CDR3 sequence: CASSESSGSYEQYF. The DNA of the CDR3 is TGTGCCAGCAGCGAATCTAGCGGGTCCTACGAGCAGTACTTC.